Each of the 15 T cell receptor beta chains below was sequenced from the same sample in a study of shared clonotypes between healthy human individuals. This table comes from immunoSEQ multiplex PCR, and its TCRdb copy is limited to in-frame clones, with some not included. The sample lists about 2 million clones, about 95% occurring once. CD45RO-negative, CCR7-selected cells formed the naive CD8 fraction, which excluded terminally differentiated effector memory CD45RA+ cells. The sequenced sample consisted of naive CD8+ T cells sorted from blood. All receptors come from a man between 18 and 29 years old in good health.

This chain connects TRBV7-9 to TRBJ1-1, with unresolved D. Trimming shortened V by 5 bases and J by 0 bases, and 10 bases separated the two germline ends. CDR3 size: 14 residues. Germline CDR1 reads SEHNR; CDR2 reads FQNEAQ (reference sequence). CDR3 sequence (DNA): TGTGCCAGCAGCCGGATTGAGCTGAACACTGAAGCTTTCTTT. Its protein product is CASSRIELNTEAFF.

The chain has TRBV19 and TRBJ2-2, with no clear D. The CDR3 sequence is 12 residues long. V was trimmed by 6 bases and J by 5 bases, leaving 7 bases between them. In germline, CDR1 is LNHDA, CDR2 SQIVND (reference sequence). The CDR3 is CASSLQTGELFF. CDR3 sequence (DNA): TGTGCCAGTAGCCTCCAAACCGGGGAGCTGTTTTTT.

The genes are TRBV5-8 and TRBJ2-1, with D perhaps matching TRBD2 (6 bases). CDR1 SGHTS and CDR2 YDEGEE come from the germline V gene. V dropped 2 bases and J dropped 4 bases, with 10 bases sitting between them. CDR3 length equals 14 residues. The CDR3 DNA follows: TGTGCCAGCAGCTTTACCGCGGGATACAATGAGCAGTTCTTC. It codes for CASSFTAGYNEQFF.

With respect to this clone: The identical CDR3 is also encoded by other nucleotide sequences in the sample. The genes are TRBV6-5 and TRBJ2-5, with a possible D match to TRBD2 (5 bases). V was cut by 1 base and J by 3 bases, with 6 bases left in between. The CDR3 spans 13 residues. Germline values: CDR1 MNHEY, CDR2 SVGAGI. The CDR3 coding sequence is TGTGCCAGCAGTTACTTGGGAGAAGAGACCCAGTACTTC. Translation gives CASSYLGEETQYF.

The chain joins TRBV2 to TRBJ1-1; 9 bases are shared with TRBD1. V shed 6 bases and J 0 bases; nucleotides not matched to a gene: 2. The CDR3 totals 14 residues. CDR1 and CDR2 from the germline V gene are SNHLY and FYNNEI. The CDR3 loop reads CASRTGGLNTEAFF. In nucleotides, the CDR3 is TGTGCCAGCAGGACAGGGGGACTGAACACTGAAGCTTTCTTT.

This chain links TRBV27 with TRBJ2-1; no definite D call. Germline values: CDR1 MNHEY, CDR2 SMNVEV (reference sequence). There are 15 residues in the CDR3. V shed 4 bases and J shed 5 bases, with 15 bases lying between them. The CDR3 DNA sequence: TGTGCCAGCAGTTCATCCGTTTACAGAGACAATGAGCAGTTCTTC. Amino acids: CASSSSVYRDNEQFF.

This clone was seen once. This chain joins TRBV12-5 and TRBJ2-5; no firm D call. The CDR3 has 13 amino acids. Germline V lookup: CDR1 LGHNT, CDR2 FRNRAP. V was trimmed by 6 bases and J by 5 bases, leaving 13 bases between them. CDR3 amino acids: CASGPGPGETQYF. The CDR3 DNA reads TGTGCTAGTGGCCCCGGCCCTGGGGAGACCCAGTACTTC.

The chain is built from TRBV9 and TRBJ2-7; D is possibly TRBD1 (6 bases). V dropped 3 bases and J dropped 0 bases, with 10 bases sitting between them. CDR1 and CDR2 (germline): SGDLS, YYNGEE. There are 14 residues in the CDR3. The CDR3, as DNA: TGTGCCAGCAGCGCAGGGGATCCCTCCTACGAGCAGTACTTC. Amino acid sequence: CASSAGDPSYEQYF.

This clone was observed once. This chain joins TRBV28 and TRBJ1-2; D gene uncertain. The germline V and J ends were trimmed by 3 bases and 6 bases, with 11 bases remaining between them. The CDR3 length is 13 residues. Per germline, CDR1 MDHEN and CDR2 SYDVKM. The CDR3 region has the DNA TGTGCCAGCAGTTTTTCCTCGACCAATGGCTACACCTTC. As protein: CASSFSSTNGYTF.

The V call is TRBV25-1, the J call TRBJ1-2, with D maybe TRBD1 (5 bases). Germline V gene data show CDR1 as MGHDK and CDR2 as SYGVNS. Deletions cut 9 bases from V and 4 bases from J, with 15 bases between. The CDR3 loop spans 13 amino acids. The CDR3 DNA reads TGTGCCAGTGGTCCGGGGGTGGGCTATGGCTACACCTTC. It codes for CASGPGVGYGYTF.

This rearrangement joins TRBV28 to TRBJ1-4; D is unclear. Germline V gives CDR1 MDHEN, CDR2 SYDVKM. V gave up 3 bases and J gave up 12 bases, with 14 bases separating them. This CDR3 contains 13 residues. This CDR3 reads CASSFNPPRELFF. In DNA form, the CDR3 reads TGTGCCAGCAGTTTTAATCCCCCCCGGGAACTGTTTTTT.

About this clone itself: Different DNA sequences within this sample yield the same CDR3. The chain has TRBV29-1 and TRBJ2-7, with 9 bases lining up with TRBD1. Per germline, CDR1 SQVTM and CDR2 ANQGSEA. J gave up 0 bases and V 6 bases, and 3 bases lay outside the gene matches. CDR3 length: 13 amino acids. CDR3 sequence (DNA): TGCAGCGTGGGGACAGGGATCTCCTACGAGCAGTACTTC. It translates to CSVGTGISYEQYF.

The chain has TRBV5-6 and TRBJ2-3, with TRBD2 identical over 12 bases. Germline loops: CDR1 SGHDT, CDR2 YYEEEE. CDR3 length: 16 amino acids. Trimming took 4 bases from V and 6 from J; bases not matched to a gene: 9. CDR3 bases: TGTGCCAGCAGCGCGGAGCTAGCGGGGGGGCTCGATACGCAGTATTTT. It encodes CASSAELAGGLDTQYF.

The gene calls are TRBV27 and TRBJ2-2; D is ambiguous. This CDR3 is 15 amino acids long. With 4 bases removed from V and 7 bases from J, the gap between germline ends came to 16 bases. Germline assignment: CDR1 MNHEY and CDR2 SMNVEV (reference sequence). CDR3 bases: TGTGCCAGCAGTTACGAGACCCCATACCACGGGGAGCTGTTTTTT. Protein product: CASSYETPYHGELFF.

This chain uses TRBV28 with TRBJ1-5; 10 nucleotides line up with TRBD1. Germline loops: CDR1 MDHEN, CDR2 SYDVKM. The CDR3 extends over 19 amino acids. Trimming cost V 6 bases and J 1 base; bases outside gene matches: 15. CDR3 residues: CASSRPGTGVMGSNQPQHF. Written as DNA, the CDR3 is TGTGCCAGCAGCCGCCCTGGGACAGGGGTAATGGGAAGCAATCAGCCCCAGCATTTT.